This is a list of T cell receptor beta chains from one sample in a study of blood T cell repertoires in COVID-19. Assay used: immunoSEQ multiplex PCR; TCRdb lists only in-frame clones, some missing. The sample includes over 200,000 clones, 91% of them seen just once. Sequencing input: PBMCs or T cells enriched from blood (not recorded which). These receptors came from a human donor in a cohort exposed to, infected with or recovered from COVID-19 (not recorded which). The donor label of this sample is uncertain. Each CDR3 is given with its conserved first and last residue. D genes are given only for firm matches.

J gene,V gene,D gene,CDR3 protein,CDR3 DNA
TRBJ1-2,TRBV7-9,NA,CASSIQETYGYTF,TGTGCCAGCAGCATACAGGAGACCTATGGCTACACCTTC
TRBJ1-1,TRBV27,NA,CASSLSSVSEAFF,TGTGCCAGCAGTTTATCGAGCGTCTCTGAAGCTTTCTTT
TRBJ1-4,TRBV2,NA,CASSDGTHNEKLFF,TGTGCCAGCAGTGATGGCACACACAATGAAAAACTGTTTTTT
TRBJ2-7,TRBV28,TRBD2,CASSVIAGGPYEQYF,TGTGCCAGCAGCGTGATAGCGGGGGGCCCCTACGAGCAGTACTTC
TRBJ1-1,TRBV19,NA,CASSSVRGTEAFF,TGTGCCAGTAGTTCAGTCAGGGGAACTGAAGCTTTCTTT
TRBJ1-3,TRBV4-3,TRBD1,CASSQETGDGNTIYF,TGCGCCAGCAGCCAGGAGACAGGGGATGGAAACACCATATATTTT
TRBJ2-3,TRBV5-1,NA,CASSLATPDTQYF,TGCGCCAGCAGCTTGGCGACACCCGATACGCAGTATTTT
TRBJ1-2,TRBV4-1,TRBD1,CASSQDPGQSNGYTF,TGCGCCAGCAGCCAAGATCCGGGACAGAGTAATGGCTACACCTTC
TRBJ1-4,TRBV5-1,NA,CASSPGVTNEKLFF,TGCGCCAGCAGCCCCGGGGTGACTAATGAAAAACTGTTTTTT
TRBJ2-1,TRBV5-4,NA,CASSSGQNIDEQFF,TGTGCCAGCAGCTCAGGACAGAATATTGATGAGCAGTTCTTC
TRBJ1-1,TRBV7-8,TRBD1,CASSLYRGRIGTEAFF,TGTGCCAGCAGCTTATACAGGGGGCGAATTGGGACTGAAGCTTTCTTT
TRBJ2-7,TRBV9,NA,CASSVGGRGGVEQYF,TGTGCCAGCAGCGTAGGTGGACGGGGAGGAGTTGAGCAGTACTTC
TRBJ1-3,TRBV7-6,NA,CASGASGNTIYF,TGTGCCAGCGGGGCCTCTGGAAACACCATATATTTT
TRBJ2-7,TRBV4-1,NA,CASSQDRRAYEQYF,TGCGCCAGCAGCCAAGATCGGCGGGCCTACGAGCAGTACTTC
TRBJ2-3,TRBV2,TRBD2,CASGRLAGGDTDTQYF,TGTGCCAGCGGCCGACTAGCGGGGGGGGACACAGATACGCAGTATTTT
TRBJ1-1,TRBV12-2,NA,CASRLTVTEAFF,TGTGCAAGTCGCTTGACAGTCACTGAAGCTTTCTTT
TRBJ1-1,TRBV29-1,NA,CSVAQVKNTEAFF,TGCAGCGTCGCACAGGTAAAGAACACTGAAGCTTTCTTT
TRBJ1-5,TRBV2,NA,CASSEFQGGYSNQPQHF,TGTGCCAGCAGTGAATTCCAGGGTGGGTATAGCAATCAGCCCCAGCATTTT
TRBJ1-6,TRBV30,NA,CAWSVRGGAYNSPLHF,TGTGCCTGGAGTGTGCGGGGGGGGGCGTATAATTCACCCCTCCACTTT
TRBJ2-7,TRBV6-5,TRBD1,CASSSGTGLGEQYF,TGTGCCAGCAGTTCAGGGACAGGGTTAGGCGAGCAGTACTTC
TRBJ1-1,TRBV19,TRBD1,CASRPGGATEAFF,TGTGCCAGTAGGCCAGGGGGCGCGACTGAAGCTTTCTTT
TRBJ1-2,TRBV9,NA,CASSVVAGGNYGYTF,TGTGCCAGCAGCGTAGTGGCCGGGGGGAACTATGGCTACACCTTC
TRBJ2-7,TRBV11-2,NA,CASKGTGSNEQYF,TGTGCCAGCAAAGGAACAGGGTCGAACGAGCAGTACTTC
TRBJ1-1,TRBV6-5,NA,CASSDEGGGTEAFF,TGTGCCAGCAGCGACGAGGGAGGCGGCACTGAAGCTTTCTTT
TRBJ1-3,TRBV30,NA,CAWSASVRNTIYF,TGTGCCTGGAGTGCCTCGGTGAGAAACACCATATATTTT
TRBJ1-2,TRBV30,NA,CAWSYFLGVGYTF,TGTGCCTGGAGTTATTTTTTGGGAGTTGGCTACACCTTC
TRBJ1-6,TRBV7-9,TRBD1,CASSSGTGGSPLHF,TGTGCCAGCAGCTCAGGGACAGGGGGTTCACCCCTCCACTTT
TRBJ2-5,TRBV7-2,TRBD1,CASSFPPRGPMETQYF,TGTGCCAGCAGCTTCCCTCCCAGGGGGCCAATGGAGACCCAGTACTTC
TRBJ2-1,TRBV19,NA,CASSWSAGEQFF,TGTGCCAGTAGTTGGAGCGCGGGCGAGCAGTTCTTC
TRBJ1-2,TRBV25-1,TRBD1,CASSQGQGVYGYTF,TGTGCCAGCAGTCAAGGACAGGGGGTTTATGGCTACACCTTC
TRBJ2-2,TRBV11-3,TRBD2,CASSLGSGDTSTGELFF,TGTGCCAGCAGCCTCGGTAGCGGGGATACATCCACCGGGGAGCTGTTTTTT